Listed here are 18 T cell receptor beta chains from one sample, sequenced in a study of T cell repertoires in cytomegalovirus infection (dated by TCRdb to the late 2010s). TCRdb lists the instrument as Illumina HiSeq 1500. Using fastp at Q25 and MiXCR, TCRdb reprocessed the public reads and kept productive beta chains. When rows share a CDR3 protein, they turn into one entry using the most common DNA and genes. The table for this sample lists hundreds of thousands of distinct CDR3 sequences; 9.6% of them were counted only once. The biggest ten clones account for around 2.5% of the sample. Specimen: PBMCs. These receptors were obtained from a human donor in good health (CMV status not recorded). Some clones in this sample may be carry-over from other donors' samples.

This clonotype was seen at least ten times. The chain's CDR3 is CASRSGHFIQYF. CDR3 DNA: TGTGCCAGCAGATCCGGACATTTCATTCAGTACTTC. The chain links TRBV12-3 or TRBV12-4 to TRBJ2-4; D is possibly TRBD1 (5 bases). V was cut by 6 bases and J by 9 bases, with 12 bases left in between. The CDR3 has 12 residues.

In this sample, this clonotype turned up many times. This sequence joins TRBV29-1 and TRBJ2-5; possible D gene TRBD1, 5 bases. There are 10 residues in the CDR3. Germline values: CDR1 SQVTM, CDR2 ANQGSEA. In DNA form, the CDR3 reads TGCAGTATAGGGGAAGAGACCCAGTACTTC. It yields the protein CSIGEETQYF.

This clonotype was picked up many times. Its ends do not fully match the called genes, so a read error is possible. This rearrangement joins TRBV7-2 to TRBJ1-6; no clear D. CDR3 length: 16 residues. CDR1 SGHTA and CDR2 FQGNSA come from the germline V gene. The chain's CDR3 is CASSVAVRLGIYPLHF. CDR3 coding DNA: TGTGCCAGCAGCGTAGCAGTGAGGTTGGGAATTTATCCCCTCCACTTT. Based on the CDR3 plus reference TRBV7-2 and TRBJ1-6, the full variable domain is GAGVSQSPSNKVTEKGKDVELRCDPISGHTALYWYRQSLGQGLEFLIYFQGNSAPDKSGLPSDRFSAERTGGSVSTLTIQRTQQEDSAVYLCASSVAVRLGIYPLHFGNGTRLTVT.

This clonotype was recorded many times. This chain connects TRBV18 to TRBJ1-1; a weak D match, TRBD1 (5 bases). CDR3 length equals 15 residues. V lost 6 bases and J lost 1, with 15 bases in between. Germline CDR1 reads KGHSH; CDR2 reads LQKENI. Written as DNA, the CDR3 is TGTGCCAGCTCCAGAAGGGGCGCGAGGAACACTGAAGCTTTCTTT. It is translated as CASSRRGARNTEAFF.

J is TRBJ1-2 and V is TRBV4-3; D possibly corresponds to TRBD1 (6 bases). V lost 0 bases and J lost 0, with 11 bases in between. Germline CDR1 LGHNA, CDR2 YSLEER. The CDR3 totals 16 residues. The CDR3 sequence: CASSQEGAGSNYGYTF. The CDR3 DNA follows: TGCGCCAGCAGCCAAGAGGGGGCAGGTTCTAACTATGGCTACACCTTC.

This clonotype was found many times. CDR3 in DNA: TGCAGCGGGGGGGATGAGCAGTTCTTC. This encodes CSGGDEQFF. The V call is TRBV29-1, the J call TRBJ2-1, with D possibly being TRBD2 (6 bases). CDR1 and CDR2 from the germline V gene are SQVTM and ANQGSEA. The length of the CDR3 is 9 residues. Trimming shortened V by 7 bases and J by 8 bases, and 6 bases separated the two germline ends.

This clonotype was found many times. The rearrangement joins TRBV7-8 to TRBJ1-2; D is perhaps TRBD1 (6 bases). This CDR3 contains 12 residues. CDR1 is SGHVS, CDR2 FQNEAQ, per germline. Trimming took 8 bases from V and 8 from J, leaving 15 bases between them. CDR3 sequence: CASSRDIGGYTF. The CDR3 DNA is TGTGCCAGCTCCAGGGACATCGGCGGCTACACCTTC. The full variable domain, its missing parts supplied by reference TRBV7-8 and TRBJ1-2, is GAGVSQSPRYKVAKRGQDVALRCDPISGHVSLFWYQQALGQGPEFLTYFQNEAQLDKSGLPSDRFFAERPEGSVSTLKIQRTQQEDSAVYLCASSRDIGGYTFGSGTRLTVV.

This clonotype occurred many times. The chain has TRBV4-2 and TRBJ1-5; D uncertain. CDR3 length: 14 residues. Trimming left V 0 bases short and J 7 bases short, with 10 bases between. Germline CDR1 and CDR2: LGHNA and YNFKEQ. CDR3 amino acids: CASSQDQMGQPQHF. In DNA form, the CDR3 reads TGTGCCAGCAGCCAAGATCAAATGGGACAGCCCCAGCATTTT.

This clonotype was recorded only once. The chain employs TRBV2 and TRBJ2-4; D call uncertain. V was trimmed by 8 bases and J by 9 bases, leaving 14 bases between them. The CDR3 is made up of 12 amino acids. Germline CDR1 and CDR2: SNHLY and FYNNEI. The CDR3 nucleotides are TGTGCCAGCTCTGGAGTGGGCGGCATTCAGTACTTC. Amino acids: CASSGVGGIQYF.

In its sample, this clonotype was seen a few times. V usage is TRBV20-1 and J usage is TRBJ2-7; 12 bases align to TRBD2. The germline V gene has CDR1 DFQATT and CDR2 SNEGSKA (reference sequence). Trimming at V came to 1 base and at J to 5 bases, leaving 12 bases not matched to a gene. The CDR3 is 17 amino acids. The CDR3 DNA reads as TGCAGTGCTAGAGGCCTAGCGGGGGGGCCTGATTCCCACGAGCAGTACTTC. This sequence encodes CSARGLAGGPDSHEQYF.

This clonotype was detected only a few times. The chain uses TRBV4-1 and TRBJ2-1; D might be TRBD1 (6 bases). V was pared by 1 base and J by 6 bases, with 16 bases between. The germline V gene has CDR1 MGHRA and CDR2 YSYEKL. The CDR3 totals 16 residues. CDR3 nucleotides: TGCGCCAGCAGCCAAGGAATAACAGGGAGTGGCAATGAGCAGTTCTTC. This gives the protein CASSQGITGSGNEQFF.

This clonotype was counted at least ten times. V and J are TRBV10-3 and TRBJ2-7, with no clear D. The length of the CDR3 is 12 residues. Germline CDR1 is ENHRY and CDR2 is SYGVKD. Trimming stripped 0 bases from V and 9 bases from J, with 9 bases between. The CDR3 loop reads CAISESERRQYV. The CDR3 nucleotides are TGTGCCATCAGTGAGTCAGAGAGGCGGCAGTACGTC.

This clonotype occurred many times. This chain uses TRBV7-6 with TRBJ1-6; the D gene is possibly TRBD1 (6 bases). CDR3 length: 16 residues. V lost 2 bases and J 0 bases, leaving 8 bases between the germline ends. Germline CDR1 is SGHVS and CDR2 is FNYEAQ. The CDR3 DNA sequence: TGTGCCAGCAGCTTAAGGGGGAGCTCCTATAATTCACCCCTCCACTTT. It encodes CASSLRGSSYNSPLHF.

The chain carries TRBV29-1 and TRBJ2-5, with 8 bases matching TRBD1. The germline gives CDR1 SQVTM, CDR2 ANQGSEA. V lost 0 bases and J lost 4; bases outside the gene matches: 10. CDR3 length: 16 amino acids. The CDR3 region has the DNA TGCAGCGTTGAAGATATGTCCCGGACAGGGAGAGAGACCCAGTACTTC. This encodes CSVEDMSRTGRETQYF.

In this sample, this clonotype turned up once. The chain employs TRBV5-4 and TRBJ2-2; 9 nucleotides line up with TRBD2. CDR3 size: 14 residues. CDR1 and CDR2 from the germline V gene are SGHNT and YYREEE (reference sequence). The ends lost 4 bases at V and 7 bases at J; junction bases unmatched: 5. In DNA form, the CDR3 reads TGTGCCAGCAGCATCTTAGCGGGGGACGGGGAGCTGTTTTTT. Translated, it gives CASSILAGDGELFF.

Note on this clonotype: A much larger clone differs from this one at a single base, so this may be a read error. The gene calls are TRBV28 and TRBJ1-6; 7 positions agree with TRBD1. The CDR3 has 15 residues. CDR1 MDHEN and CDR2 SYDVKM come from the germline V gene. Trimming removed 5 bases from V and 7 bases from J; junction bases left unmatched: 8. CDR3 in amino acids: CASSRAGQLNSPLHF. Written as DNA, the CDR3 is TGTGCCAGCAGTAGAGCGGGACAGCTAAATTCACCCCTCCACTTT.

This clonotype occurred many times. The chain links TRBV6-2 or TRBV6-3 to TRBJ2-1; D may be TRBD2 (7 bases). This CDR3 is 17 amino acids long. Germline lookup yields CDR1 MNHEY and CDR2 SVGEGT. V gave up 7 bases and J gave up 0 bases, with 19 bases separating them. This chain's CDR3 is CASTPGGGLSSYNEQFF. In nucleotides, the CDR3 is TGTGCCAGCACCCCGGGCGGGGGCCTCAGCTCCTACAATGAGCAGTTCTTC.

There are many counts of this clonotype. This rearrangement joins TRBV6-1 to TRBJ2-5, with 9 bases identical to TRBD1. The CDR3 sequence is 15 residues long. Trimming at V came to 6 bases and at J to 5 bases, leaving 10 bases not matched to a gene. Germline V CDR1 and CDR2: MNHNS, SASEGT. The CDR3 nucleotides read TGTGCCAGCAGCTCTTTCAACAGGGGGCCGGAGACCCAGTACTTC. Translated: CASSSFNRGPETQYF.